What follows are 4 T cell receptor beta chains derived from one specimen sequenced in a study of CD8+ T cells in alopecia areata. Sequencing used cDNA as its template, made by extracting RNA and reverse transcribing it. Produced via immunoSEQ multiplex PCR; TCRdb's table is partial and in-frame only. The table has more than 200,000 clones, around two thirds seen once; the top ten hold roughly 1.2%. This material consisted of CD4+ T cells sorted from blood, taken at week 0. All receptors derive from a human donor with alopecia areata.

This rearrangement joins TRBV5-1 to TRBJ2-7; D is possibly TRBD1 (6 bases). The V gene's germline CDR1 is SGHRS and CDR2 YFSETQ. The V end lost 0 bases, the J end lost 5 bases, and 15 bases lay between the germline ends. CDR3 length: 15 residues. The CDR3 region is CASSLEVRGKDEQYF. The CDR3 nucleotides are TGCGCCAGCAGCTTGGAAGTCAGGGGAAAGGACGAGCAGTACTTC.

This clone was seen a handful of times. The V gene is TRBV13, the J gene TRBJ2-6; D remains unclear. The CDR3 sequence is 13 residues long. Germline lookup yields CDR1 PRHDT and CDR2 FYEKMQ (reference sequence). V was cut by 10 bases and J by 0 bases, with 7 bases left in between. The CDR3 here is CATGRSGANVLTF. CDR3 coding DNA: TGTGCCACGGGCCGCTCTGGGGCCAACGTCCTGACTTTC.

Comments on this clone: Additional DNA sequences in this sample encode the identical CDR3. The gene calls are TRBV29-1 and TRBJ2-7; 8 bases map to TRBD1. The CDR3 is made up of 11 amino acids. J gave up 3 bases and V 6 bases, and 1 base lay outside the gene matches. Per the germline V gene, CDR1 is SQVTM and CDR2 is ANQGSEA. CDR3 DNA sequence: TGCAGCGTCACAGGGGGCTACGAGCAGTACTTC. Translated, it gives CSVTGGYEQYF.

This chain joins TRBV14 and TRBJ2-2; D ambiguous. The CDR3 has 16 amino acids. Trimming left V 1 base short and J 0 bases short, with 9 bases between. Germline CDR1 SGHDN, CDR2 FVKESK. The CDR3 nucleotides are TGTGCCAGCAGCCAAGTTCGAGTCGCGAACACCGGGGAGCTGTTTTTT. It translates to CASSQVRVANTGELFF.